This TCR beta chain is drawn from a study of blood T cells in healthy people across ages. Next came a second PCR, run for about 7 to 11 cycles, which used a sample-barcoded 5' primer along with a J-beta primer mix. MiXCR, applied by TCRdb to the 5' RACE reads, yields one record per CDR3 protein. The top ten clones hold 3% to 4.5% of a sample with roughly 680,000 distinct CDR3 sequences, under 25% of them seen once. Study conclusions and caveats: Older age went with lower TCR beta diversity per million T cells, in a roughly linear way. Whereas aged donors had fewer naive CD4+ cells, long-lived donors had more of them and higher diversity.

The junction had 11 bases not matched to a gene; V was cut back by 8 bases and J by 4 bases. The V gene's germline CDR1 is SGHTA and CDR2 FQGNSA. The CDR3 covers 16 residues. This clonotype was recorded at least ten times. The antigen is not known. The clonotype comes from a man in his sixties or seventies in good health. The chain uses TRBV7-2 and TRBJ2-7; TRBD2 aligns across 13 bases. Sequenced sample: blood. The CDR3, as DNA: TGTGCCAGCTCAGGGGGACTAGCGGGACCTTTATACGAGCAGTACTTC. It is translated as CASSGGLAGPLYEQYF.